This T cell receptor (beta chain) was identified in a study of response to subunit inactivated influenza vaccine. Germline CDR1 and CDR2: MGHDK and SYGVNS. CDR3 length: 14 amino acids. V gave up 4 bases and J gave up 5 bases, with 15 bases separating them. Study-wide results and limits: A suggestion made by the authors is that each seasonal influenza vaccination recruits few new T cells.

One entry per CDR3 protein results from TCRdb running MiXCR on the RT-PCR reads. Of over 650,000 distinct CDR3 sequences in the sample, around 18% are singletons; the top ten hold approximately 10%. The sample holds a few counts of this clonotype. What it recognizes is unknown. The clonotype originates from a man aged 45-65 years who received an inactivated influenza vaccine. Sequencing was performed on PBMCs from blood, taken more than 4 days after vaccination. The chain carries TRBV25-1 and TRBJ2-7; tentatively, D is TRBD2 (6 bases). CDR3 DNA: TGTGCCAGCAGTGCCGGTGGAGGGTTCCACGAGCAGTACTTC. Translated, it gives CASSAGGGFHEQYF.